These 9 T cell receptor beta chains were all obtained from the same sample, sequenced in a study of T cell repertoires in cytomegalovirus infection. TCRdb independently ran MiXCR on the reads; one entry per CDR3 protein. This sample has some 300,000 distinct CDR3 sequences, with roughly 13% found just once. The source material was PBMCs. These TCRs come from a human donor in good health (CMV status not recorded). Some clones in this sample may be carry-over from other donors' samples.

This clonotype was counted ten times or more. The genes are TRBV7-2 and TRBJ2-1, with D unclear. V shed 4 bases and J shed 7 bases, with 17 bases lying between them. The CDR3 loop spans 15 amino acids. In germline, CDR1 is SGHTA, CDR2 FQGNSA. The CDR3 sequence: CASSSTPEGRNEQFF. The CDR3 DNA is TGTGCCAGCAGCTCAACCCCCGAAGGGCGTAATGAGCAGTTCTTC.

In this sample, this clonotype turned up many times. This chain connects TRBV7-2 to TRBJ1-5, with D uncertain. Looked up from germline, CDR1 is SGHTA and CDR2 is FQGNSA. Between the trimmed V and J ends, which lost 5 bases and 5 bases, there was a span of 10 bases. This CDR3 is built from 13 residues. The CDR3 sequence: CASSIRADQPQHF. For the CDR3, the DNA is TGTGCCAGCAGCATAAGGGCGGATCAGCCCCAGCATTTT. The full variable domain, completed using reference TRBV7-2 and TRBJ1-5, is GAGVSQSPSNKVTEKGKDVELRCDPISGHTALYWYRQSLGQGLEFLIYFQGNSAPDKSGLPSDRFSAERTGGSVSTLTIQRTQQEDSAVYLCASSIRADQPQHFGDGTRLSIL.

This clonotype was picked up a small number of times. The gene calls are TRBV10-3 and TRBJ2-7; TRBD1 aligns across 9 bases. CDR3 length: 14 residues. V was clipped by 6 bases and J by 2 bases; unmatched bases: 5. CDR1 and CDR2 from the germline V gene are ENHRY and SYGVKD. The CDR3 sequence is CAISGGTGTYEQYF. The CDR3 DNA sequence: TGTGCCATCAGCGGTGGGACAGGGACCTACGAGCAGTACTTC.

This rearrangement joins TRBV20-1 to TRBJ1-6; TRBD1 might be the D (6 bases). The CDR3 consists of 15 residues. Germline loops: CDR1 DFQATT, CDR2 SNEGSKA (reference sequence). Trimming pared 5 bases from V and 0 bases from J, leaving 11 bases between. CDR3 in amino acids: CSARRGGSYNSPLHF. The CDR3 region has the DNA TGCAGTGCTCGTAGAGGGGGCTCCTATAATTCACCCCTCCACTTT.

This clonotype was seen a handful of times. The rearrangement uses TRBV19 and TRBJ2-5; 11 bases match TRBD2. The CDR3 has 16 residues. Germline V CDR1 and CDR2: LNHDA, SQIVND (reference sequence). V was pared by 3 bases and J by 1 base, with 4 bases of the junction left unmatched. This CDR3 reads CASSMGLAEFQETQYF. In DNA, the CDR3 is TGTGCCAGTAGTATGGGACTAGCGGAGTTCCAAGAGACCCAGTACTTC.

This clonotype was seen many times. The chain is built from TRBV7-3 and TRBJ2-5; 7 bases fit TRBD2. The CDR3 covers 16 residues. Germline CDR1 SGHTA, CDR2 FQGTGA. V was clipped by 5 bases and J by 1 base; unmatched bases: 10. The CDR3 spells CASSLRPPGGQETQYF. As DNA, the CDR3 is TGTGCCAGCAGCCTTAGACCGCCGGGAGGCCAAGAGACCCAGTACTTC. The full variable domain, completed using reference TRBV7-3 and TRBJ2-5, is GAGVSQTPSNKVTEKGKYVELRCDPISGHTALYWYRQSLGQGPEFLIYFQGTGAADDSGLPNDRFFAVRPEGSVSTLKIQRTERGDSAVYLCASSLRPPGGQETQYFGPGTRLLVL.

In its sample, this clonotype was seen many times. V and J are TRBV28 and TRBJ2-7; a weak D match, TRBD2 (6 bases). Trimming shortened V by 8 bases and J by 1 base, and 15 bases separated the two germline ends. Germline V lookup: CDR1 MDHEN, CDR2 SYDVKM. This CDR3 comprises 14 residues. DNA for the CDR3: TGTGCCAGCTTTAGCGGCTTAAGATCCTACGAGCAGTACTTC. This sequence encodes CASFSGLRSYEQYF.

This clonotype was seen more than once but under ten times. The chain employs TRBV4-1 and TRBJ2-3, with 8 bases identical to TRBD2. Germline CDR1 reads MGHRA; CDR2 reads YSYEKL. V lost 0 bases to trimming and J lost 3 bases; unmatched junction nucleotides: 2. This CDR3 has 15 residues. In DNA, the CDR3 is TGCGCCAGCAGCCAAGATCGGGAGGGGACAGATACGCAGTATTTT. Protein product: CASSQDREGTDTQYF.

The genes are TRBV7-9 and TRBJ2-7, with TRBD1 identical over 9 bases. Germline V gene data show CDR1 as SEHNR and CDR2 as FQNEAQ (reference sequence). CDR3 length: 15 amino acids. V was pared by 5 bases and J by 7 bases, with 12 bases of the junction left unmatched. DNA of the CDR3: TGTGCCAGCAGCCGTCCGGGACAGGGATTAGGGGAGCAGTACTTC. Protein: CASSRPGQGLGEQYF.